Below, 21 T cell receptor beta chains from the same sample are listed, as sequenced in a study of cytomegalovirus exposure and HLA in healthy donors. The PCR made use of 60 Vbeta and 13 Jbeta primers. The repertoire was sequenced with immunoSEQ multiplex PCR; TCRdb's copy has only in-frame clones and lacks some. The data contain about 150,000 clones, around 79% of them singletons. Sequenced input: PBMCs. All receptors come from a man younger than 35 in good health and CMV-seronegative.

The genes are TRBV25-1 and TRBJ1-1; 8 bases align to TRBD1. The CDR3 runs 16 residues. In germline, CDR1 is MGHDK, CDR2 SYGVNS. The V segment lost 6 bases and the J segment 0 bases; nucleotides outside the gene matches: 9. This CDR3 is CASSGRQGAMNTEAFF. The CDR3 bases are TGTGCCAGCAGCGGTAGGCAGGGGGCGATGAACACTGAAGCTTTCTTT.

V usage is TRBV7-9 and J usage is TRBJ2-2, with unresolved D. The germline gives CDR1 SEHNR, CDR2 FQNEAQ (reference sequence). Trimming took 5 bases from V and 0 from J, leaving 13 bases between them. This CDR3 has 16 amino acids. The CDR3, as DNA: TGTGCCAGCAGCATAGAATGGGCAGCGAACACCGGGGAGCTGTTTTTT. Its translation is CASSIEWAANTGELFF.

There are a few counts of this clone. This chain uses TRBV18 with TRBJ1-5, with 7 bases aligning to TRBD1. The CDR3 loop spans 13 amino acids. Germline assignment: CDR1 KGHSH and CDR2 LQKENI. V shed 2 bases and J 7 bases; nucleotides not matched to a gene: 2. The CDR3 loop reads CASSPDRAQPQHF. For the CDR3, the DNA is TGTGCCAGCTCACCAGACAGGGCCCAGCCCCAGCATTTT.

The chain joins TRBV18 to TRBJ2-1, with 11 bases identical to TRBD1. CDR3 size: 16 residues. Germline CDR1 is KGHSH and CDR2 is LQKENI. The J segment lost 6 bases and the V segment lost 3 bases, leaving 7 bases of the junction unmatched. The CDR3 loop is CASSPPGTGGSNEQFF. In DNA form, the CDR3 reads TGTGCCAGCTCACCTCCCGGGACAGGGGGATCCAATGAGCAGTTCTTC.

The chain recombines TRBV19 with TRBJ2-5; TRBD1 matches 8 bases. Germline CDR1 reads LNHDA; CDR2 reads SQIVND (reference sequence). The CDR3 has 16 residues. The V gene end was trimmed by 3 bases and the J gene end by 5 bases; junction bases not matched to a gene: 11. CDR3 sequence: CASSINPGTGEETQYF. In DNA form, the CDR3 reads TGTGCCAGTAGTATCAACCCCGGGACAGGAGAGGAGACCCAGTACTTC.

The chain carries TRBV6-4 and TRBJ2-7, with a weak D call TRBD1 (5 bases). Germline V CDR1 and CDR2: MRHNA, SNTAGT. This CDR3 is 13 amino acids long. V was shortened by 5 bases and J by 4 bases, with 12 bases between the two germline ends. The CDR3 is CASSLMGPYEQYV. The CDR3 DNA sequence: TGTGCCAGCAGTCTAATGGGGCCTTACGAGCAGTACGTC.

This chain connects TRBV10-3 to TRBJ1-5; possibly TRBD1 for D (5 bases). CDR3 length: 14 amino acids. V shed 2 bases and J shed 4 bases, with 9 bases lying between them. Germline-derived CDR1 and CDR2 are ENHRY and SYGVKD. CDR3 amino acids: CAISEVRGNQPQHF. The CDR3 nucleotides read TGTGCCATCAGTGAGGTAAGGGGTAATCAGCCCCAGCATTTT.

The V and J genes are TRBV4-1 and TRBJ2-1; 7 bases agree with TRBD2. Germline V gene data show CDR1 as MGHRA and CDR2 as YSYEKL. The CDR3 runs 15 residues. V lost 4 bases, J lost 2 bases, and 5 bases stayed unmatched. The CDR3: CASSPRAGAYNEQFF. The CDR3 DNA sequence: TGCGCCAGCAGCCCGCGGGCGGGGGCCTACAATGAGCAGTTCTTC.

This chain joins TRBV10-1 and TRBJ2-7; TRBD1 might be the D (5 bases). The germline V gene has CDR1 WNHNN and CDR2 SYGVQD (reference sequence). The CDR3 consists of 14 residues. Trimming stripped 4 bases from V and 4 bases from J, with 14 bases between. The CDR3 loop is CASSGPGRTYEQYF. The CDR3 DNA follows: TGCGCCAGCAGTGGACCGGGCAGGACATACGAGCAGTACTTC.

The chain recombines TRBV11-3 with TRBJ2-3; 7 bases match TRBD2. The CDR3 consists of 14 residues. Germline V CDR1 and CDR2: SGHNT, YENEEA. Trimming at V came to 4 bases and at J to 3 bases, leaving 4 bases not matched to a gene. The CDR3 DNA reads TGTGCCAGCAGCTCGGGACTACTAACAGATACGCAGTATTTT. Amino acid sequence: CASSSGLLTDTQYF.

CDR3: CASSFGPGEKLFF. DNA for the CDR3: TGCGCCAGCAGTTTTGGACCAGGGGAAAAACTGTTTTTT. V and J are TRBV5-1 and TRBJ1-4, with D perhaps matching TRBD1 (5 bases). CDR1 and CDR2 from the germline V gene are SGHRS and YFSETQ. V lost 5 bases to trimming and J lost 8 bases, with 13 bases between them. The CDR3 is 13 amino acids. Variable domain in full (rest from reference TRBV5-1 and TRBJ1-4): KAGVTQTPRYLIKTRGQQVTLSCSPISGHRSVSWYQQTPGQGLQFLFEYFSETQRNKGNFPGRFSGRQFSNSRSEMNVSTLELGDSALYLCASSFGPGEKLFFGSGTQLSVL.

The chain links TRBV30 to TRBJ1-2; D is uncertain. Trimming took 1 base from V and 2 from J, leaving 8 bases between them. This CDR3 region has 13 residues. Germline V lookup: CDR1 GTSNPN, CDR2 SVGIG (reference sequence). The CDR3 is CAWSEFRNYGYTF. CDR3 bases: TGTGCCTGGAGTGAGTTCAGAAACTATGGCTACACCTTC.

The chain uses TRBV10-3 and TRBJ1-2, with 7 bases lining up with TRBD1. Germline CDR1 and CDR2: ENHRY and SYGVKD. With 8 bases clipped from V and 3 bases from J, the junction kept 0 bases outside the gene matches. The CDR3 extends over 11 amino acids. The CDR3 protein is CAIQGDYGYTF. DNA of the CDR3: TGTGCCATCCAGGGGGACTATGGCTACACCTTC.

This chain joins TRBV2 and TRBJ2-1; D is possibly TRBD2 (5 bases). In germline, CDR1 is SNHLY, CDR2 FYNNEI. Trimming removed 6 bases at V and 9 bases at J, with 12 bases between. This CDR3 contains 12 residues. The CDR3 DNA sequence: TGTGCCAGCAGCGAACTAGAGACTGAGCAGTTCTTC. It codes for CASSELETEQFF. Complete variable domain (other parts from reference TRBV2 and TRBJ2-1): EPEVTQTPSHQVTQMGQEVILRCVPISNHLYFYWYRQILGQKVEFLVSFYNNEISEKSEIFDDQFSVERPDGSNFTLKIRSTKLEDSAMYFCASSELETEQFFGPGTRLTVL.

The chain has TRBV5-4 and TRBJ1-1; D is perhaps TRBD1 (6 bases). V lost 6 bases and J 7 bases, leaving 13 bases between the germline ends. Per the germline V gene, CDR1 is SGHNT and CDR2 is YYREEE (reference sequence). The CDR3 sequence is 12 residues long. DNA of the CDR3: TGTGCCAGCACCAACGGACAGTATGAAGCTTTCTTT. This codes for CASTNGQYEAFF. The whole variable domain, remainder taken from reference TRBV5-4 and TRBJ1-1, is ETGVTQSPTHLIKTRGQQVTLRCSSQSGHNTVSWYQQALGQGPQFIFQYYREEENGRGNFPPRFSGLQFPNYSSELNVNALELDDSALYLCASTNGQYEAFFGQGTRLTVV.

The rearrangement uses TRBV5-5 and TRBJ1-2, with 10 bases lining up with TRBD1. The CDR3 totals 18 residues. Losses at the gene ends were 4 bases for V and 4 bases for J; bases not matched to a gene: 16. Per germline, CDR1 SGHKS and CDR2 YYEKEE (reference sequence). The CDR3 spells CASSPLIAGQGRIYGYTF. The CDR3 DNA sequence: TGTGCCAGCAGCCCCTTAATAGCGGGACAGGGGAGAATCTATGGCTACACCTTC.

This clone occurred once. This chain joins TRBV5-1 and TRBJ2-1; perhaps TRBD1 as D (5 bases). Germline V lookup: CDR1 SGHRS, CDR2 YFSETQ. The CDR3 is 14 residues long. V was pared by 0 bases and J by 6 bases, with 10 bases between. The CDR3 nucleotides read TGCGCCAGCAGCTTGGTGACAGCAGGCAATGAGCAGTTCTTC. Residues: CASSLVTAGNEQFF.

The genes are TRBV7-9 and TRBJ1-2; weak D call: TRBD1 (6 bases). CDR1 is SEHNR and CDR2 is FQNEAQ in the germline V gene (reference sequence). The CDR3 loop spans 16 amino acids. Trimming took off 1 base at V and 1 base at J, with 13 bases between the two ends. CDR3 DNA sequence: TGTGCCAGCAGCTTAGATGGACAGACGTTTAACTATGGCTACACCTTC. This sequence encodes CASSLDGQTFNYGYTF.

V usage is TRBV19 and J usage is TRBJ2-3, with D tentatively TRBD2 (5 bases). This CDR3 contains 15 residues. V lost 4 bases to trimming and J lost 0 bases, with 11 bases between them. Germline V gene data show CDR1 as LNHDA and CDR2 as SQIVND (reference sequence). DNA of the CDR3: TGTGCCAGTAGTACGGGGTATACTAGCACAGATACGCAGTATTTT. Translating it yields CASSTGYTSTDTQYF.

The rearrangement uses TRBV2 and TRBJ2-7; no reliable D call. The V gene lost 6 bases and the J gene lost 0 bases, with 6 bases spanning the gap. Germline V gene sequence: CDR1 SNHLY, CDR2 FYNNEI. The CDR3 is 12 residues long. The CDR3 here is CASRGSSYEQYV. The CDR3 DNA reads as TGTGCCAGCAGGGGTAGCTCCTACGAGCAGTACGTC.

This chain joins TRBV5-1 and TRBJ1-1, with TRBD1 matching over 8 bases. The CDR3 has 16 amino acids. The trim removed 4 bases at V and 1 base at J, leaving 9 bases unmatched. From germline, CDR1 is SGHRS and CDR2 YFSETQ. CDR3 coding DNA: TGCGCCAGCAGCACCGGACAGGGCTGGCCGAACACTGAAGCTTTCTTT. Protein sequence: CASSTGQGWPNTEAFF.